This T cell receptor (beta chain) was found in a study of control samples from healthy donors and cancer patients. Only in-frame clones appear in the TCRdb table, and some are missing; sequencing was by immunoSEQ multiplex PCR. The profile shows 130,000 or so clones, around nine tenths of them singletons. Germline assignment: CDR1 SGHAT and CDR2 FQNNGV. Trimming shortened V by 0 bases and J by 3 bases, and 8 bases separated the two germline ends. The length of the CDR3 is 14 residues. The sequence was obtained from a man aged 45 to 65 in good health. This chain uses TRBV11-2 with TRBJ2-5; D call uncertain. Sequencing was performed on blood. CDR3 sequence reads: CASSLEPVKETQYF. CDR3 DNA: TGTGCCAGCAGCTTAGAACCAGTGAAAGAGACCCAGTACTTC.